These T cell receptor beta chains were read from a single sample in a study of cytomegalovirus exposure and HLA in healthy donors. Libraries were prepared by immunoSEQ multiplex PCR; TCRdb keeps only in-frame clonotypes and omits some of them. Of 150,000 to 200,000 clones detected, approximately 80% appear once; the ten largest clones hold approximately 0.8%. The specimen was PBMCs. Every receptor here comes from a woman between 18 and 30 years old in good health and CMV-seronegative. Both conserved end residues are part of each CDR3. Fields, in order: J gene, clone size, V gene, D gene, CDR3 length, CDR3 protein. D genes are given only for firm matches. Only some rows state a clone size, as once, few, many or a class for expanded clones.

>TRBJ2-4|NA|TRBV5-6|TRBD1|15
CASSGGGQVGNIQYF
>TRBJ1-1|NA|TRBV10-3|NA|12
CATRGLNTEAFF
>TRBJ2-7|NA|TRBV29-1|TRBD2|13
CSVASGRAYEQYF
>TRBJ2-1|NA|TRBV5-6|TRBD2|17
CASSWGGLAGEINEQFF
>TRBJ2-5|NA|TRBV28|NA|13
CASSPAGSGTQYF
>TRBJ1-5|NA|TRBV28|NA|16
CASSFAFLTDNQPQHF
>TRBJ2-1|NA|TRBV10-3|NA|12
CAIASSYNEQFF
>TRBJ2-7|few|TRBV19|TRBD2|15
CASSIRLAGTYEQYF
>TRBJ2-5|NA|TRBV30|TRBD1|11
CASRQGKTQYF
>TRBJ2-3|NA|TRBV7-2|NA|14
CASSLSQATDTQYF
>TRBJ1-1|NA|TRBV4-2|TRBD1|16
CASSPLGQGANTEAFF
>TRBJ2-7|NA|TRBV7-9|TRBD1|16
CASSRMETGASYEQYF
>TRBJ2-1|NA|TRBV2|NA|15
CASVRGLRSANEQFF
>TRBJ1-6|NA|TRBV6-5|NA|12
CASSQGLKALHF
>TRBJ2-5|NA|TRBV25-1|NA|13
CASSVPGRETQYF
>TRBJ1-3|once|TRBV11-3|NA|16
CASSFKGFGSGNTIYF
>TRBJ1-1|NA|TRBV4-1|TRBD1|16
CASSPTPGQRNTEAFF
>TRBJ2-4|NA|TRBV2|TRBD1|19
CASRRSLLTGWDSKNIQYF
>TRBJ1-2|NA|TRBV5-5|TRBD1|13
CASSRTGDYGYTF
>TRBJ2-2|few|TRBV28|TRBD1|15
CASSLGTGFGGELFF
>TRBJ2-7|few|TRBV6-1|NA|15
CASSEAWRGLYEQYF
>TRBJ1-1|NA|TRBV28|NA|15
CASSLGGRTNTEAFF
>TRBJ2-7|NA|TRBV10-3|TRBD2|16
CAISEPSGIQVGEQYF
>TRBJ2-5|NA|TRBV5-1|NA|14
CASSLGSGYETQYF
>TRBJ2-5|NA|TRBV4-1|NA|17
CASSQLDLISFGETQYF
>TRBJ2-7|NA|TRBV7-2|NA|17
CASSLGNRVWEPYEQYF
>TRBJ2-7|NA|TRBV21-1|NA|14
CASSRGWEYFQQYF
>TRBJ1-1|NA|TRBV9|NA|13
CASSGDMNTEAFF